The entry below gives a single TCR beta chain sequence along with its context. The germline V gene has CDR1 MNHEY and CDR2 SMNVEV (reference sequence). The V gene lost 8 bases and the J gene lost 5 bases, with 15 bases spanning the gap. This CDR3 spans 14 amino acids. Authors' data handling: ImmunoSEQ only sent back junction sequences with no quality scores, so filtering was done differently. Sequencing was performed with immunoSEQ multiplex PCR; in TCRdb, only in-frame clones are kept and a portion is missing. That table supplies the V and J calls and clone size; D and trimming were determined from the DNA. The table includes roughly 2 million clones, around 95% detected once. The data originate from a study of shared clonotypes between healthy human individuals.

Sequenced sample: naive CD4+ T cells sorted from blood. Subset denoted: CD45RA+ positively selected. The clonotype comes from a man younger than 30 in good health. This rearrangement joins TRBV27 to TRBJ2-2, with D possibly matching TRBD2 (6 bases). The DNA of the CDR3 is TGTGCCAGCGGGAGGTCGGTGGGGACCGGGGAGCTGTTTTTT. It yields the protein CASGRSVGTGELFF.